A selection of T cell receptor beta chains follows, all from one sample in a study of cytomegalovirus exposure and HLA in healthy donors. Measured with immunoSEQ multiplex PCR; TCRdb has only the in-frame clones, and not every one. The sample has some 60,000 clones; approximately 96% are singletons. The sequenced sample was PBMCs. All receptors derive from a man younger than 35 in good health and CMV-seronegative. The CDR3 runs from the conserved cysteine through the conserved F or W. D genes are given only for firm matches. Clone size is not always given. Where it is, it says once, few, many or a class for expanded clones.

cdr3_aa | cdr3_nt | v_call | d_call | j_call | clone_size
CASSFGLNTGELFF | TGTGCCAGCAGCTTTGGGCTGAACACCGGGGAGCTGTTTTTT | TRBV7-2 | - | TRBJ2-2 | -
CASSDPPSGSYEQYF | TGTGCCAGCAGTGATCCCCCTAGCGGATCCTACGAGCAGTACTTC | TRBV2 | TRBD2 | TRBJ2-7 | -
CASSSVRGLITGELFF | TGTGCCAGCAGTTCCGTCAGGGGGCTTATCACCGGGGAGCTGTTTTTT | TRBV28 | TRBD1 | TRBJ2-2 | -
CASSQGGLSSRNEQFF | TGTGCCAGCAGCCAAGGGGGACTTTCCTCACGCAATGAGCAGTTCTTC | TRBV4-2 | - | TRBJ2-1 | -
CASSLGTGDAWGTFF | TGTGCCAGCAGCTTGGGAACAGGGGACGCCTGGGGAACTTTCTTT | TRBV7-9 | TRBD1 | TRBJ1-1 | -
CASSLAEGAPYEQYF | TGTGCCAGCAGCTTAGCCGAGGGGGCCCCCTACGAGCAGTACTTC | TRBV7-2 | TRBD1 | TRBJ2-7 | -
CASIKDRAGYQPQHF | TGTGCCAGCATCAAGGACAGGGCTGGGTATCAGCCCCAGCATTTT | TRBV28 | TRBD1 | TRBJ1-5 | -
CAWSNRGPYEQYF | TGTGCCTGGAGTAACAGGGGGCCCTACGAGCAGTACTTC | TRBV30 | TRBD1 | TRBJ2-7 | once
CASSQALIAGRKDTQYF | TGCGCCAGCAGCCAAGCCCTTATAGCGGGGCGCAAAGATACGCAGTATTTT | TRBV4-1 | TRBD2 | TRBJ2-3 | -
CASSLRGRIGELFF | TGTGCCAGCAGTTTACGCGGGAGGATCGGGGAGCTGTTTTTT | TRBV27 | TRBD2 | TRBJ2-2 | -
CASRYRGLISSGANVLTF | TGTGCCAGCCGATACAGGGGGCTAATTAGCTCTGGGGCCAACGTCCTGACTTTC | TRBV7-9 | TRBD1 | TRBJ2-6 | -
CASSLQGDNNQPQHF | TGTGCCAGCAGTTTACAGGGGGATAACAATCAGCCCCAGCATTTT | TRBV28 | TRBD1 | TRBJ1-5 | -
CASSEARIFPFF | TGTGCCAGCAGTGAAGCGAGGATTTTTCCGTTCTTC | TRBV6-1 | - | TRBJ2-1 | -
CASRLAGGPREQFF | TGCGCCAGCCGACTAGCGGGAGGGCCTCGTGAGCAGTTCTTC | TRBV10-2 | TRBD2 | TRBJ2-1 | -
CASKEGLAPSYEQYF | TGTGCCAGCAAAGAGGGACTAGCGCCGTCCTACGAGCAGTACTTC | TRBV2 | TRBD2 | TRBJ2-7 | once
CASSASGSTHNEQFF | TGCGCCAGCAGCGCAAGCGGGAGCACCCACAATGAGCAGTTCTTC | TRBV5-1 | TRBD2 | TRBJ2-1 | -
CAWARAEPTGELFF | TGTGCCTGGGCTCGAGCGGAGCCTACCGGGGAGCTGTTTTTT | TRBV30 | - | TRBJ2-2 | -
CASSQRARGRLYEQYF | TGTGCCAGCAGCCAAAGGGCTCGCGGGAGACTCTACGAGCAGTACTTC | TRBV14 | TRBD2 | TRBJ2-7 | -
CASSLLERGGYEQYF | TGTGCCAGCAGTTTATTGGAGCGGGGGGGTTACGAGCAGTACTTC | TRBV28 | TRBD2 | TRBJ2-7 | -
CAWSVGQGAFEQYF | TGTGCCTGGAGTGTGGGGCAGGGGGCCTTCGAGCAGTACTTC | TRBV30 | TRBD1 | TRBJ2-7 | -
CASSQSLAGMGTDTQYF | TGTGCCAGCAGCCAATCCCTAGCGGGAATGGGCACAGATACGCAGTATTTT | TRBV4-2 | TRBD2 | TRBJ2-3 | -
CASSLGGSEGEGYTF | TGTGCCAGCAGCTTAGGAGGTTCGGAGGGAGAGGGCTACACCTTC | TRBV7-9 | - | TRBJ1-2 | -
CASSMGGAYNEQFF | TGTGCCAGTAGTATGGGCGGGGCGTACAATGAGCAGTTCTTC | TRBV19 | - | TRBJ2-1 | once
CAWSVGGRVYTEAFF | TGTGCCTGGAGTGTAGGCGGCAGGGTGTACACTGAAGCTTTCTTT | TRBV30 | - | TRBJ1-1 | -
CASSSGGHVKAGELFF | TGTGCCAGTAGTAGCGGGGGGCATGTCAAAGCCGGGGAGCTGTTTTTT | TRBV19 | TRBD2 | TRBJ2-2 | -
CASSSAGLADINPYNEQFF | TGTGCCAGCAGCTCCGCCGGACTAGCGGACATTAACCCCTACAATGAGCAGTTCTTC | TRBV11-1 | TRBD2 | TRBJ2-1 | -
CAWSVTSGRGGETQYF | TGTGCCTGGAGTGTCACTAGCGGGAGAGGGGGAGAGACCCAGTACTTC | TRBV30 | TRBD2 | TRBJ2-5 | -
CASSARGRGLIGELFF | TGTGCCAGCAGTGCGAGAGGAAGGGGGCTCATCGGGGAGCTGTTTTTT | TRBV25-1 | TRBD1 | TRBJ2-2 | -
CASRGASYEQYF | TGTGCCAGCCGGGGTGCCTCCTACGAGCAGTACTTC | TRBV7-9 | - | TRBJ2-7 | once
CASSGNRESTDTQYF | TGTGCCAGCAGCGGGAACAGAGAAAGCACAGATACGCAGTATTTT | TRBV9 | - | TRBJ2-3 | once
CASSLIAGESADTQYF | TGTGCCAGCAGTCTTATAGCGGGAGAATCCGCAGATACGCAGTATTTT | TRBV11-2 | TRBD2 | TRBJ2-3 | -
CASSLVEGVETQYF | TGTGCCAGCAGCTTAGTGGAAGGGGTGGAGACCCAGTACTTC | TRBV7-2 | - | TRBJ2-5 | -
CASRTGTRNTEAFF | TGTGCCAGCAGGACAGGGACTCGGAACACTGAAGCTTTCTTT | TRBV28 | TRBD1 | TRBJ1-1 | -
CASSESSSYEQYF | TGTGCCAGCAGTGAAAGTAGCTCCTACGAGCAGTACTTC | TRBV2 | - | TRBJ2-7 | -